In this sample, the clone carrying this T cell receptor beta chain turned up a few times. Its antigen is currently unknown. These data come from a study of post-analysis software for immune sequencing data. Germline V lookup: CDR1 DFQATT, CDR2 SNEGSKA (reference sequence). The CDR3 is 16 residues long. Deletions cut 5 bases from V and 9 bases from J, with 28 bases between. Tagging with unique molecular identifiers was a feature of the TCR beta cDNA libraries. From the PCR reads, TCRdb called clonotypes with MiXCR, one entry per CDR3 protein. The data show hundreds of thousands of distinct CDR3 sequences, roughly 29% seen once. Points from the study as a whole: With TRBV5-6, TRBV5-1 and TRBV20-1 included, five TRBV segments were more frequent in patients than in controls.

Sequenced material: blood. The receptor was isolated from a girl between 10 and 17 years old with multiple sclerosis. V and J are TRBV20-1 and TRBJ2-5, with D tentatively TRBD2 (6 bases). CDR3 residues: CSAGGRRGLTGGAQYF. CDR3 coding DNA: TGCAGTGCTGGAGGACGAAGGGGACTCACTGGGGGAGCCCAGTACTTC.